These 10 T cell receptor beta chains were sequenced from one sample in a study of T cells in localized non-small cell lung cancer. Sequencing used immunoSEQ multiplex PCR; TCRdb keeps in-frame clones, though not all of them. The data hold approximately 72,000 clones, with just under 85% observed a single time. The material sequenced was peripheral blood, taken before any cancer treatment. These receptors all come from a female donor older than 55 with stage I lung adenocarcinoma.

This chain joins TRBV30 and TRBJ1-2, with a tentative D call TRBD1 (5 bases). The germline V gene encodes CDR1 GTSNPN and CDR2 SVGIG (reference sequence). This CDR3 is built from 11 residues. Between the trimmed V and J ends, which lost 3 bases and 8 bases, there was a span of 10 bases. CDR3 in amino acids: CAWRPGGGYTF. CDR3 nucleotide sequence: TGTGCCTGGAGACCTGGGGGGGGCTACACCTTC. The variable domain in full, completed from reference TRBV30 and TRBJ1-2, reads SQTIHQWPATLVQPVGSPLSLECTVEGTSNPNLYWYRQAAGRGLQLLFYSVGIGQISSEVPQNLSASRPQDRQFILSSKKLLLSDSGFYLCAWRPGGGYTFGSGTRLTVV.

The chain carries TRBV27 and TRBJ2-1, with 7 bases identical to TRBD2. The V segment lost 5 bases and the J segment 0 bases; nucleotides outside the gene matches: 4. The CDR3 totals 15 residues. Germline loops: CDR1 MNHEY, CDR2 SMNVEV (reference sequence). The CDR3: CASSPGTNSYNEQFF. CDR3 coding DNA: TGTGCCAGCAGTCCCGGGACTAACTCCTACAATGAGCAGTTCTTC.

Here the CDR3 DNA reads TGCGCCAGCAGTGAGTGGCTACTAACCTACGAGCAGTACTTC. It codes for CASSEWLLTYEQYF. The chain couples TRBV10-2 to TRBJ2-7; D remains ambiguous. V was clipped by 1 base and J by 2 bases, with 9 bases between them. CDR1 and CDR2 from the germline V gene are WSHSY and SAAADI. CDR3 length equals 14 residues.

This chain connects TRBV10-3 to TRBJ2-5; possibly TRBD1 for D (6 bases). The CDR3 loop spans 15 amino acids. Germline CDR1 and CDR2: ENHRY and SYGVKD. The V gene lost 3 bases and the J gene lost 4 bases, with 15 bases spanning the gap. The CDR3 nucleotides read TGTGCCATCAGTGACCCAGGGACAAATCGAGAGACCCAGTACTTC. Its translation: CAISDPGTNRETQYF.

V is TRBV5-5 and J is TRBJ1-2; 7 nucleotides match TRBD1. The germline gives CDR1 SGHKS, CDR2 YYEKEE (reference sequence). The CDR3 consists of 15 residues. The junction had 2 bases not matched to a gene; V was cut back by 0 bases and J by 0 bases. CDR3 sequence reads: CASSLVGQANYGYTF. The CDR3 DNA sequence: TGTGCCAGCAGCTTGGTAGGACAGGCTAACTATGGCTACACCTTC.

The chain employs TRBV5-1 and TRBJ2-3; the match to TRBD2 covers 8 bases. Germline V gives CDR1 SGHRS, CDR2 YFSETQ. The CDR3 loop spans 14 amino acids. Trimming removed 2 bases from V and 7 bases from J; junction bases left unmatched: 6. The CDR3 sequence is CASSLAGEGNTQYF. CDR3 sequence (DNA): TGCGCCAGCAGCTTAGCGGGGGAGGGGAATACGCAGTATTTT.

The V call is TRBV11-3, the J call TRBJ2-2, with 14 bases aligning to TRBD2. CDR3 length equals 17 residues. The junction had 8 bases not matched to a gene; V was cut back by 5 bases and J by 6 bases. Germline CDR1 reads SGHNT; CDR2 reads YENEEA. For the CDR3, the DNA is TGTGCCAGCAGCGCTAGCCCGACTAGCGGGAGGGCCGGGGAGCTGTTTTTT. Translation gives CASSASPTSGRAGELFF. Drawing the rest from reference TRBV11-3 and TRBJ2-2, the complete variable domain is EAGVVQSPRYKIIEKKQPVAFWCNPISGHNTLYWYLQNLGQGPELLIRYENEEAVDDSQLPKDRFSAERLKGVDSTLKIQPAELGDSAVYLCASSASPTSGRAGELFFGEGSRLTVL.

This clone was counted a few times. The chain joins TRBV10-3 to TRBJ1-1, with a weak D call TRBD1 (5 bases). The CDR3 has 14 amino acids. V dropped 5 bases and J dropped 1 base, with 11 bases sitting between them. CDR1 and CDR2 from the germline V gene are ENHRY and SYGVKD. In DNA, the CDR3 is TGTGCCATCAGTTTGGCAGGGAGGAACACTGAAGCTTTCTTT. It codes for CAISLAGRNTEAFF.

Only a few counts were recorded for this clone. The rearrangement uses TRBV9 and TRBJ2-1; D ambiguous. Between the trimmed V and J ends, which lost 4 bases and 5 bases, there was a span of 16 bases. The CDR3 extends over 15 amino acids. CDR1 is SGDLS, CDR2 YYNGEE, per germline. Here the CDR3 DNA reads TGTGCCAGCAGCCTTGACTGGCAAGCTCACAATGAGCAGTTCTTC. It encodes CASSLDWQAHNEQFF.

The V and J genes are TRBV11-3 and TRBJ1-3; maybe TRBD1 (6 bases). Germline V CDR1 and CDR2: SGHNT, YENEEA. V dropped 4 bases and J dropped 4 bases, with 14 bases sitting between them. CDR3 length: 15 residues. The CDR3 sequence is CASSSRGGPGNTIYF. CDR3 DNA: TGTGCCAGCAGCTCCCGCGGGGGGCCCGGAAACACCATATATTTT.